Given below is one T cell receptor (beta chain) in context. Assay: immunoSEQ multiplex PCR; the TCRdb copy retains only in-frame clones and omits some. The sample yields about 160,000 clones, roughly 88% seen once. The record originates from a study of blood T cell repertoires in COVID-19. Study information: PBMCs, B-cell-depleted T cells, or T cells provided the cDNA or gDNA that made up the material.

V lost 8 bases to trimming and J lost 2 bases; unmatched junction nucleotides: 11. The CDR3 totals 16 residues. Germline CDR1 reads ENHRY; CDR2 reads SYGVKD. A Seattle source enrolled patients during active infection and followed them longitudinally. Sequencing was performed on peripheral blood. The chain links TRBV10-3 to TRBJ1-2, with TRBD1 matching 10 bases. The source is a man older than 75 with COVID-19, enrolled during active disease. CDR3 nucleotide sequence: TGTGCCATCTTCCGCGGGGGGACAGGGGACAACTATGGCTACACCTTC. It is translated as CAIFRGGTGDNYGYTF.